This TCR beta chain was found in a study of human versus mouse CDR3 diversity and MHC coevolution. The germline gives CDR1 DFQATT, CDR2 SNEGSKA (reference sequence). This CDR3 is 11 amino acids long. Some clones are missing from TCRdb's copy, which holds only in-frame ones; the method was immunoSEQ multiplex PCR. The table includes more than 55,000 clones, 90% to 95% detected once. Sequenced input: naive CD4+ T cells from blood. The subset is: CD45RO-negative CD62L-positive naive CD4 T cells. This chain joins TRBV20-1 and TRBJ1-1; tentative D call: TRBD1 (6 bases). This clonotype originated in a person in their sixties in good health. CDR3 nucleotide sequence: TGCAGCGGACAGAAGAACACTGAAGCTTTCTTT. Its translation is CSGQKNTEAFF.